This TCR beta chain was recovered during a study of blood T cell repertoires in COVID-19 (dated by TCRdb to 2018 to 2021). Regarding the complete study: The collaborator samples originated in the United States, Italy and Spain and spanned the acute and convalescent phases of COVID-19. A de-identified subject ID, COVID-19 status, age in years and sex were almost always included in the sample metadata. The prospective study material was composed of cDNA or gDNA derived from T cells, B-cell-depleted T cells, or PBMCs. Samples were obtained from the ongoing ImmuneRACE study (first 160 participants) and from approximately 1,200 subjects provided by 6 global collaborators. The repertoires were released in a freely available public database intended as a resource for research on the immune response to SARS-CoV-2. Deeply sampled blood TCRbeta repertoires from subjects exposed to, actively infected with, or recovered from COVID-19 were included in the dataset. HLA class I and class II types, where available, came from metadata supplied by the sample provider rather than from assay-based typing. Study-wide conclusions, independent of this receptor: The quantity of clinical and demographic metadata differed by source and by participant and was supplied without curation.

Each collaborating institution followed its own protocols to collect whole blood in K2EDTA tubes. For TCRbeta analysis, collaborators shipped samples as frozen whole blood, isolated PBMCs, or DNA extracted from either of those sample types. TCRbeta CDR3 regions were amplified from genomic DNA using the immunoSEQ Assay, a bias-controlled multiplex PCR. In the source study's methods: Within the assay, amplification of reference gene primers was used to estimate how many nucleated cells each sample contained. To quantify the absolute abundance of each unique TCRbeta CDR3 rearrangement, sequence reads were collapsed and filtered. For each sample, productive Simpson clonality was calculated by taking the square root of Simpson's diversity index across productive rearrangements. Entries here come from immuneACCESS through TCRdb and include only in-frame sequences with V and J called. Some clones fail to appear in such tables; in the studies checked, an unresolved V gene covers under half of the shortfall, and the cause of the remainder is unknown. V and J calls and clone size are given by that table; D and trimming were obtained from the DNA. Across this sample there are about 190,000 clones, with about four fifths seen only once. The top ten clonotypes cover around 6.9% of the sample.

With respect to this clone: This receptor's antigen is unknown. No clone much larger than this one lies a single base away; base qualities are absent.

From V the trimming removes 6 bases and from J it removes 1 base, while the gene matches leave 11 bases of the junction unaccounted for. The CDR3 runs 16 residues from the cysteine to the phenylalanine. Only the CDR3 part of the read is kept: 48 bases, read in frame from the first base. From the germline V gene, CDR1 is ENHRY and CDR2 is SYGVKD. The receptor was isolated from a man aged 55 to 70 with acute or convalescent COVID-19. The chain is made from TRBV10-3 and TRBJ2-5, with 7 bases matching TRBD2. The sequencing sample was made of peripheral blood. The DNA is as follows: TGTGCCATCAGCGCCCCTAGCGGAGTTGGCCAAGAGACCCAGTACTTC. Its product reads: CAISAPSGVGQETQYF.